Shown below are 22 T cell receptor beta chains from a single sample sequenced in a study of response to subunit inactivated influenza vaccine (dated by TCRdb to about 2018). Receptor amplification or capture employed RT-PCR. TCRdb shows the sequencer as Illumina HiSeq 2500. Clones were called with MiXCR by TCRdb after fastp trimmed the public reads at Q25, and only in-frame beta chains were retained. Under each unique CDR3 protein, matching rows form one entry showing the most common genes and DNA. A total of a few hundred thousand distinct CDR3 sequences appear in this sample, about 10% of them only once. Approximately 11% of the sample lies in the top ten. This sample also appeared in a second study, on T cells expressing NK-cell markers. As the second publication notes: TCR beta cDNA libraries were made by 5'RACE template switching that added a universal primer site and unique molecular identifiers.

The sequencing here drew on PBMCs from blood, taken on the day of vaccination. Receptors originate from a man aged 45-60 years who received an inactivated influenza vaccine. Donor details come from another sample of the same person, matched by shared clones.

This clonotype has more than one count but fewer than ten. The rearrangement joins TRBV4-1 to TRBJ1-4; no reliable D call. There are 15 residues in the CDR3. V was clipped by 1 base and J by 6 bases, with 12 bases between them. Per germline, CDR1 MGHRA and CDR2 YSYEKL. This chain's CDR3 is CASSQGGRAYEKLFF. The CDR3 DNA follows: TGCGCCAGCAGCCAAGGCGGGAGAGCTTATGAAAAACTGTTTTTT.

This clonotype was picked up a small number of times. This chain connects TRBV5-1 to TRBJ1-1; tentative D call: TRBD1 (6 bases). This CDR3 region has 14 residues. V lost 4 bases and J 0 bases, leaving 10 bases between the germline ends. From germline, CDR1 is SGHRS and CDR2 YFSETQ. The CDR3 here is CASSLWTVNTEAFF. The CDR3 DNA reads as TGCGCCAGCAGCCTATGGACAGTGAACACTGAAGCTTTCTTT.

V and J are TRBV30 and TRBJ2-6; tentatively, D is TRBD1 (5 bases). This CDR3 spans 14 amino acids. Per germline, CDR1 GTSNPN and CDR2 SVGIG (reference sequence). Trimming took off 1 base at V and 5 bases at J, with 9 bases between the two ends. CDR3 in amino acids: CAWSEGRWANVLTF. Here the CDR3 DNA reads TGTGCCTGGAGTGAGGGGCGTTGGGCCAACGTCCTGACTTTC.

This chain links TRBV6-6 with TRBJ1-1, with D hard to call. This CDR3 comprises 12 residues. The V and J ends lost 0 bases and 7 bases respectively, with 6 bases between them. CDR1 and CDR2 from the germline V gene are MNHNY and SVGAGI (reference sequence). The CDR3 sequence is CASSYSDGEAFF. The CDR3 nucleotides read TGTGCCAGCAGTTACTCAGATGGTGAAGCTTTCTTT.

This clonotype was recorded a few times. V is TRBV4-3 and J is TRBJ2-5, with 7 bases that match TRBD1. Per the germline V gene, CDR1 is LGHNA and CDR2 is YSLEER. V lost 3 bases and J lost 5; bases outside the gene matches: 12. This CDR3 has 16 amino acids. The CDR3 here is CASSQILGTAGETQYF. The CDR3 coding sequence is TGCGCCAGCAGCCAGATACTCGGGACAGCCGGGGAGACCCAGTACTTC.

This clonotype was counted at least ten times. This chain joins TRBV7-8 and TRBJ2-2; D is undetermined. Germline V gene data show CDR1 as SGHVS and CDR2 as FQNEAQ. The ends were cut back, 1 base at V and 6 bases at J, with 6 bases in the middle. The CDR3 is 13 residues long. DNA of the CDR3: TGTGCCAGCAGCTTAGGGCCCGCCGGGGAGCTGTTTTTT. Translation: CASSLGPAGELFF.

A few counts support this clonotype. This chain connects TRBV7-9 to TRBJ2-3; 9 bases are shared with TRBD2. Per the germline V gene, CDR1 is SEHNR and CDR2 is FQNEAQ (reference sequence). V shed 6 bases and J 5 bases; nucleotides not matched to a gene: 9. This CDR3 has 15 amino acids. Here the CDR3 DNA reads TGTGCCAGCAGGTCTTATAGCGGGGGCCTAGATACGCAGTATTTT. It specifies CASRSYSGGLDTQYF.

This clonotype showed up just a few times. This chain uses TRBV6-5 with TRBJ2-1; TRBD2 matches 7 bases. The CDR3 runs to 15 residues. The germline CDR1 and CDR2 sequences are MNHEY and SVGAGI. Germline trimming cut 2 bases from V and 6 bases from J; bases unmatched to any gene: 7. CDR3: CASSYSGNLVNEQFF. DNA for the CDR3: TGTGCCAGCAGTTACAGCGGGAACTTAGTCAATGAGCAGTTCTTC.

Only a few counts were recorded for this clonotype. CDR3 loop: CASSLASGQPQHF. The CDR3 DNA is TGTGCCAGCAGCTTAGCCAGCGGTCAGCCCCAGCATTTT. This chain uses TRBV7-2 with TRBJ1-5; no clear D gene. The CDR3 totals 13 residues. Germline V gives CDR1 SGHTA, CDR2 FQGNSA. V was clipped by 0 bases and J by 6 bases, with 6 bases between them.

In this sample, this clonotype turned up a few times. The chain links TRBV7-2 to TRBJ2-2, with 7 bases matching TRBD2. The ends lost 5 bases at V and 5 bases at J; junction bases unmatched: 11. The CDR3 consists of 16 residues. The germline V gene has CDR1 SGHTA and CDR2 FQGNSA. This chain's CDR3 is CASSLRADSGTGELFF. CDR3 coding DNA: TGTGCCAGCAGCCTACGAGCGGATAGCGGGACCGGGGAGCTGTTTTTT. Full variable domain (rest looked up from reference TRBV7-2 and TRBJ2-2): GAGVSQSPSNKVTEKGKDVELRCDPISGHTALYWYRQSLGQGLEFLIYFQGNSAPDKSGLPSDRFSAERTGGSVSTLTIQRTQQEDSAVYLCASSLRADSGTGELFFGEGSRLTVL.

This clonotype was seen a handful of times. The rearrangement links TRBV12-3 or TRBV12-4 to TRBJ2-3, with 8 bases identical to TRBD2. Trimming removed 6 bases from V and 3 bases from J; junction bases left unmatched: 8. CDR3 length: 15 amino acids. CDR3: CASRTVAGGTDTQYF. CDR3 nucleotide sequence: TGTGCCAGCAGAACAGTGGCGGGAGGTACAGATACGCAGTATTTT.

This clonotype was recorded a few times. The rearrangement uses TRBV6-2 or TRBV6-3 and TRBJ2-7, with no clear D. V lost 7 bases to trimming and J lost 3 bases, with 13 bases between them. The CDR3 consists of 13 residues. Germline CDR1 reads MNHEY; CDR2 reads SVGEGT. The CDR3 region is CASNRPIDYEQYF. Written as DNA, the CDR3 is TGTGCCAGCAATCGTCCAATCGACTACGAGCAGTACTTC.

This clonotype came up a few times. The V and J genes are TRBV30 and TRBJ1-1; D not certain. The CDR3 consists of 13 residues. V was shortened by 4 bases and J by 0 bases, with 9 bases between the two germline ends. CDR1 is GTSNPN, CDR2 SVGIG, per germline (reference sequence). The CDR3 region has the DNA TGTGCCTGGACGGTCGCGCTGAACACTGAAGCTTTCTTT. As protein: CAWTVALNTEAFF.

The chain couples TRBV7-9 to TRBJ2-1; 12 bases map to TRBD2. Trimming took 3 bases from V and 7 from J; bases not matched to a gene: 10. The length of the CDR3 is 17 residues. Germline V gives CDR1 SEHNR, CDR2 FQNEAQ (reference sequence). The CDR3 coding sequence is TGTGCCAGCAGCTTTTACGGACTAGCGGGACGGGTGAATGAGCAGTTCTTC. Residues: CASSFYGLAGRVNEQFF.

The rearrangement uses TRBV28 and TRBJ1-5, with D unresolved. The CDR3 sequence is 15 residues long. Germline V gene data show CDR1 as MDHEN and CDR2 as SYDVKM. The V end was cut by 8 bases, the J end by 1 base, with 15 bases between. Here the CDR3 DNA reads TGTGCCAGCCGAACTACGGGTTTAAGCAATCAGCCCCAGCATTTT. This encodes CASRTTGLSNQPQHF.

Written as DNA, the CDR3 is TGCGCCAGCAGCCAGATGGGGGGAAGGGGTAATTCACCCCTCCACTTT. Its translation is CASSQMGGRGNSPLHF. The V gene is TRBV4-1, the J gene TRBJ1-6, with D possibly matching TRBD1 (5 bases). V lost 3 bases, J lost 6 bases, and 15 bases lay in between. The CDR3 has 16 residues. Germline CDR1 MGHRA, CDR2 YSYEKL.

The CDR3 DNA follows: TGTGCCAGCAGCTTTCGGCAGGACAGGGCCGGGGAGCTGTTTTTT. Its translation: CASSFRQDRAGELFF. The rearrangement joins TRBV5-5 to TRBJ2-2, with 8 bases lining up with TRBD1. Germline V gene data show CDR1 as SGHKS and CDR2 as YYEKEE (reference sequence). The V gene end was trimmed by 2 bases and the J gene end by 6 bases; junction bases not matched to a gene: 6. This CDR3 comprises 15 residues. The full variable domain, its missing parts supplied by reference TRBV5-5 and TRBJ2-2, is DAGVTQSPTHLIKTRGQQVTLRCSPISGHKSVSWYQQVLGQGPQFIFQYYEKEERGRGNFPDRFSARQFPNYSSELNVNALLLGDSALYLCASSFRQDRAGELFFGEGSRLTVL.

This clonotype came up a few times. The V call is TRBV7-9, the J call TRBJ2-7; no clear D gene. This CDR3 is built from 14 residues. Germline CDR1 reads SEHNR; CDR2 reads FQNEAQ (reference sequence). Trimming took 5 bases from V and 0 from J, leaving 11 bases between them. The CDR3 loop reads CASSTTGDSYEQYF. The CDR3 DNA sequence: TGTGCCAGCAGCACGACTGGAGACTCCTACGAGCAGTACTTC.

This clonotype was detected once. The chain has TRBV30 and TRBJ2-3; the match to TRBD2 covers 8 bases. The germline V gene has CDR1 GTSNPN and CDR2 SVGIG (reference sequence). V lost 2 bases to trimming and J lost 1 base; unmatched junction nucleotides: 11. This CDR3 is built from 17 residues. The CDR3 protein is CAWSPPGLASGTDTQYF. The DNA of the CDR3 is TGTGCCTGGAGTCCTCCCGGACTAGCAAGCGGCACAGATACGCAGTATTTT.

The J gene is TRBJ2-3, the V gene TRBV6-1, with D unclear. Looked up from germline, CDR1 is MNHNS and CDR2 is SASEGT. The CDR3 loop spans 14 amino acids. V was pared by 6 bases and J by 3 bases, with 13 bases between. The CDR3 DNA reads TGTGCCAGCAGCACCGGATTACTAACAGATACGCAGTATTTT. Translating gives CASSTGLLTDTQYF.

This clonotype has only a few counts. The chain is built from TRBV5-1 and TRBJ1-1, with no clear D. The CDR3 covers 14 residues. V was cut by 0 bases and J by 4 bases, with 10 bases left in between. Germline CDR1 SGHRS, CDR2 YFSETQ. The CDR3 bases are TGCGCCAGCAGCTTGGATGGGGTGGGCACTGAAGCTTTCTTT. Translation gives CASSLDGVGTEAFF. The full variable domain, with the rest looked up from reference TRBV5-1 and TRBJ1-1, is KAGVTQTPRYLIKTRGQQVTLSCSPISGHRSVSWYQQTPGQGLQFLFEYFSETQRNKGNFPGRFSGRQFSNSRSEMNVSTLELGDSALYLCASSLDGVGTEAFFGQGTRLTVV.

The chain has TRBV9 and TRBJ2-2; D tentatively fits TRBD1 or TRBD2 (5 bases each). Germline V lookup: CDR1 SGDLS, CDR2 YYNGEE. Trimming cost V 2 bases and J 5 bases, with 13 bases left between them. CDR3 size: 15 residues. The CDR3 loop reads CASSVGDLGTGELFF. In nucleotides, the CDR3 is TGTGCCAGCAGCGTTGGGGACCTGGGGACCGGGGAGCTGTTTTTT.